What follows are 14 T cell receptor beta chains derived from one specimen sequenced in a study of PD-1 blockade in classical Hodgkin lymphoma. Using immunoSEQ multiplex PCR, the repertoire was profiled, and TCRdb retains in-frame clones only, with some absent. The table has around 43,000 clones, approximately 91% seen once; the top ten hold roughly 5%. Time point reported: newly diagnosed, previously untreated cHL patient sample. Sequenced input: peripheral blood mononuclear cells (PBMCs). The receptors derive from a human donor with classical Hodgkin lymphoma.

The chain is built from TRBV7-8 and TRBJ1-5; D may be TRBD1 (5 bases). The CDR3 totals 13 residues. V was clipped by 11 bases and J by 7 bases, with 18 bases between them. Germline loops: CDR1 SGHVS, CDR2 FQNEAQ. Here the CDR3 DNA reads TGTGCCTCTACGCCCACGTGGGGGCAGCCCCAGCATTTT. Translating it yields CASTPTWGQPQHF. Filled out from reference TRBV7-8 and TRBJ1-5, the complete variable domain reads GAGVSQSPRYKVAKRGQDVALRCDPISGHVSLFWYQQALGQGPEFLTYFQNEAQLDKSGLPSDRFFAERPEGSVSTLKIQRTQQEDSAVYLCASTPTWGQPQHFGDGTRLSIL.

This clone came up once. V and J are TRBV7-9 and TRBJ2-1; D is undetermined. Looked up from germline, CDR1 is SEHNR and CDR2 is FQNEAQ (reference sequence). Trimming took 5 bases from V and 8 from J, leaving 22 bases between them. The CDR3 is made up of 16 amino acids. The CDR3 sequence: CASSRGPAMSQDEQFF. The CDR3 DNA is TGTGCCAGCAGCCGAGGACCCGCCATGAGTCAGGATGAGCAGTTCTTC.

In this sample, this clone turned up once. This chain connects TRBV6-1 to TRBJ1-3; 8 bases fit TRBD1. Per the germline V gene, CDR1 is MNHNS and CDR2 is SASEGT. With V trimmed by 2 bases and J by 2 bases, 2 bases remained unmatched. This CDR3 contains 15 residues. CDR3: CASSERQGTGNTIYF. For the CDR3, the DNA is TGTGCCAGCAGTGAAAGACAGGGGACTGGAAACACCATATATTTT.

The chain combines TRBV6-1 with TRBJ1-2; D unclear. Trimming took off 0 bases at V and 2 bases at J, with 13 bases between the two ends. The CDR3 runs to 16 residues. Germline V gives CDR1 MNHNS, CDR2 SASEGT. The CDR3 DNA sequence: TGTGCCAGCAGTGAAGCGCTACCAGGCTCGAACTATGGCTACACCTTC. Translation gives CASSEALPGSNYGYTF.

The V call is TRBV4-1, the J call TRBJ2-4, with 14 bases that match TRBD2. The V segment lost 5 bases and the J segment 3 bases; nucleotides outside the gene matches: 9. CDR1 MGHRA and CDR2 YSYEKL come from the germline V gene. The CDR3 is made up of 18 amino acids. In DNA form, the CDR3 reads TGCGCCAGCAGCTCTACGGGACTAGCGGGAGCCGACAAAAACATTCAGTACTTC. Translation gives CASSSTGLAGADKNIQYF.

Here the CDR3 DNA reads TGTGCCAGCAGTTACTCGTCCCTACCCTACGAGCAGTACTTC. Translated: CASSYSSLPYEQYF. The chain has TRBV6-5 and TRBJ2-7; no clear D gene. The germline V gene has CDR1 MNHEY and CDR2 SVGAGI. Trimming took off 0 bases at V and 2 bases at J, with 8 bases between the two ends. The CDR3 is 14 residues long.

The chain links TRBV25-1 to TRBJ1-1; D is perhaps TRBD1 (5 bases). CDR1 and CDR2 (germline): MGHDK, SYGVNS. Trimming cost V 4 bases and J 4 bases, with 13 bases left between them. The CDR3 spans 14 residues. The CDR3 here is CASSGLGGGTEAFF. The CDR3 nucleotides read TGTGCCAGCAGTGGACTCGGGGGTGGCACTGAAGCTTTCTTT.

This clone was counted only a few times. CDR3 nucleotides: TGTGCCACCTGGACAGACAAAGGCACAGATACGCAGTATTTT. Protein product: CATWTDKGTDTQYF. The V call is TRBV10-3, the J call TRBJ2-3; TRBD1 might be the D (6 bases). This CDR3 is built from 14 residues. V was cut by 10 bases and J by 1 base, with 15 bases left in between. Per germline, CDR1 ENHRY and CDR2 SYGVKD.

This clone was seen only once. The V call is TRBV2, the J call TRBJ2-1, with 9 bases aligning to TRBD1. The V and J ends lost 6 bases and 6 bases, in that order; junction bases with no gene match: 6. The CDR3 spans 14 residues. Per germline, CDR1 SNHLY and CDR2 FYNNEI. CDR3 nucleotide sequence: TGTGCCAGCAGCGGACAGGGGCTAGTCAATGAGCAGTTCTTC. It is translated as CASSGQGLVNEQFF.

The V and J genes are TRBV10-3 and TRBJ2-3; 10 bases agree with TRBD2. J was trimmed by 4 bases and V by 4 bases; bases with no gene match: 5. This CDR3 spans 15 amino acids. CDR1 and CDR2 from the germline V gene are ENHRY and SYGVKD. Written as DNA, the CDR3 is TGTGCCATCAGTGTGAGCGGGAGGGTCTCAGATACGCAGTATTTT. It yields the protein CAISVSGRVSDTQYF.

The CDR3, as DNA: TGTGCCAGTAGTGCCAGGAACGATTACAATGAGCAGTTCTTC. Protein sequence: CASSARNDYNEQFF. The V call is TRBV19, the J call TRBJ2-1, with D unresolved. V lost 5 bases and J 4 bases, leaving 12 bases between the germline ends. Germline CDR1 reads LNHDA; CDR2 reads SQIVND (reference sequence). The CDR3 sequence is 14 residues long.

This sequence joins TRBV4-1 and TRBJ2-2, with D possibly being TRBD2 (6 bases). This CDR3 is built from 16 residues. CDR1 is MGHRA, CDR2 YSYEKL, per germline. Trimming pared 2 bases from V and 0 bases from J, leaving 10 bases between. CDR3 residues: CASSQRRDSNTGELFF. The CDR3 DNA follows: TGCGCCAGCAGCCAACGGCGGGACTCGAACACCGGGGAGCTGTTTTTT.

The gene calls are TRBV11-1 and TRBJ2-5, with D possibly being TRBD1 (5 bases). Deletions cut 4 bases from V and 0 bases from J, with 15 bases between. The CDR3 contains 16 residues. The germline V gene has CDR1 SGHAT and CDR2 FQDESV (reference sequence). The CDR3 sequence: CASSSRLQAYQETQYF. The DNA of the CDR3 is TGTGCCAGCAGCTCCCGCTTACAGGCGTACCAAGAGACCCAGTACTTC.

The chain combines TRBV5-4 with TRBJ1-2; 11 nucleotides agree with TRBD1. V gave up 6 bases and J gave up 14 bases; unmatched junction bases: 6. The CDR3 runs 11 residues. Germline CDR1 and CDR2: SGHNT and YYREEE (reference sequence). CDR3 bases: TGTGCCAGCAAAGGGACAGGGGGTATTACCTTC. Amino acids: CASKGTGGITF.